A selection of T cell receptor beta chains follows, all from one sample in a study of OX40 agonist ivuxolimab in advanced cancers. Using immunoSEQ multiplex PCR, the repertoire was profiled, and TCRdb retains in-frame clones only, with some absent. The repertoire includes tens of thousands of clones, about 93% of them detected once, and roughly 0.5% sits in the top ten. The source was CD4+ or CD8+ T cells sorted from blood, collected in a trial of the OX40 agonist ivuxolimab. Every receptor here comes from an adult with an advanced solid tumor such as melanoma, head and neck, liver or kidney cancer. Both conserved end residues are part of each CDR3. A D gene is named only where the DNA matches it firmly. Clone size appears in some rows only: once, few, many, or a class for an expanded clone.

v_call	d_call	clone_size	j_call	cdr3_length	cdr3_aa	cdr3_nt
TRBV20-1	TRBD2	.	TRBJ2-7	11	CRGASGGEQYF	TGCAGAGGGGCTAGCGGAGGAGAGCAGTACTTC
TRBV29-1	.	.	TRBJ2-3	12	CSVSDSTDTQYF	TGCAGCGTCTCCGACAGCACAGATACGCAGTATTTT
TRBV27	.	.	TRBJ1-1	14	CASSKNLGNTEAFF	TGTGCCAGCAGTAAGAACTTGGGGAACACTGAAGCTTTCTTT
TRBV7-2	.	.	TRBJ2-7	13	CASSLGDIREQYF	TGTGCCAGCAGCTTGGGGGACATTCGCGAGCAGTACTTC
TRBV7-2	TRBD2	.	TRBJ2-1	16	CASSLGLADVYNEQFF	TGTGCCAGCAGCTTAGGACTAGCGGATGTCTACAATGAGCAGTTCTTC
TRBV7-2	.	.	TRBJ1-1	12	CASSLPRSEAFF	TGTGCCAGCAGCTTACCTAGGAGTGAAGCTTTCTTT
TRBV30	.	.	TRBJ1-1	15	CAWRRILILNTEAFF	TGTGCCTGGAGGCGGATCCTAATTTTGAACACTGAAGCTTTCTTT
TRBV29-1	.	.	TRBJ2-3	15	CSVVGGTDSTDTQYF	TGCAGCGTTGTAGGCGGGACAGATTCTACAGATACGCAGTATTTT
TRBV7-2	TRBD1	.	TRBJ2-5	16	CASSLSGTGSQETQYF	TGTGCCAGCAGCTTATCCGGGACAGGGAGCCAAGAGACCCAGTACTTC
TRBV29-1	TRBD1	.	TRBJ1-5	12	CSVGTGGQPQHF	TGCAGCGTGGGGACAGGTGGCCAGCCCCAGCATTTT
TRBV28	TRBD1	once	TRBJ1-1	15	CASSSQGAEDTEAFF	TGTGCCAGCAGTTCACAGGGGGCTGAGGACACTGAAGCTTTCTTT
TRBV5-1	TRBD1	.	TRBJ2-6	17	CASSLSGQGDGANVLTF	TGCGCCAGCAGCTTGTCGGGACAGGGAGACGGGGCCAACGTCCTGACTTTC
TRBV11-3	.	once	TRBJ2-1	15	CASSFRLSSYNEQFF	TGTGCCAGCAGCTTCCGATTGAGCTCCTACAATGAGCAGTTCTTC
TRBV29-1	.	.	TRBJ2-7	15	CSVRPGPLGGYEQYF	TGCAGCGTTCGACCCGGGCCCTTGGGAGGCTACGAGCAGTACTTC
TRBV6-5	TRBD2	.	TRBJ2-3	15	CASSYSREGRGTQYF	TGTGCCAGCAGTTACAGCCGGGAGGGCCGGGGTACGCAGTATTTT
TRBV9	.	.	TRBJ1-5	13	CASSVEGGKPQHF	TGTGCCAGCAGCGTGGAGGGAGGCAAGCCCCAGCATTTT
TRBV28	.	.	TRBJ2-6	17	CASSYASLPSGANVLTF	TGTGCCAGCAGTTATGCCTCTTTGCCCTCTGGGGCCAACGTCCTGACTTTC
TRBV19	.	.	TRBJ2-5	15	CASSLPGGTFGTQYF	TGTGCCAGTAGTCTCCCCGGAGGGACATTTGGGACCCAGTACTTC
TRBV19	.	.	TRBJ2-7	16	CASSSQGPRSSYEQYF	TGTGCCAGTAGTTCACAGGGCCCCAGGAGCTCCTACGAGCAGTACTTC
TRBV2	.	.	TRBJ2-7	13	CASSWNEGGPQYF	TGTGCCAGCAGTTGGAACGAGGGGGGTCCGCAGTACTTC
TRBV5-1	.	.	TRBJ2-1	12	CASLDSYNEQFF	TGCGCCAGCTTGGACAGCTACAATGAGCAGTTCTTC
TRBV28	TRBD1	.	TRBJ2-7	12	CASNIRGYEQYF	TGTGCCAGCAACATCAGGGGGTACGAGCAGTACTTC
TRBV4-1	.	.	TRBJ2-7	13	CASSQERSWEQYF	TGCGCCAGCAGCCAAGAAAGGTCCTGGGAGCAGTACTTC
TRBV7-2	TRBD2	.	TRBJ2-7	15	CASSPWATSGYEQYF	TGTGCCAGCAGCCCATGGGCGACTAGCGGCTACGAGCAGTACTTC
TRBV19	.	.	TRBJ1-5	16	CASSIDLGNSNQPQHF	TGTGCCAGTAGTATAGATCTCGGTAATAGCAATCAGCCCCAGCATTTT
TRBV28	.	.	TRBJ1-1	13	CASSNLKGSSSFF	TGTGCCAGCAGTAATTTAAAGGGAAGTAGTAGTTTCTTT
TRBV9	TRBD1	once	TRBJ1-2	15	CASSPLTGPIGGYTF	TGTGCCAGCAGCCCGTTGACAGGGCCGATCGGAGGCTACACCTTC
TRBV2	TRBD2	once	TRBJ2-5	14	CASTTSGRLETQYF	TGTGCCAGTACGACTAGCGGGAGGTTAGAGACCCAGTACTTC
TRBV13	TRBD2	.	TRBJ2-3	17	CASSPAPGSGSPDTQYF	TGTGCCAGCAGCCCCGCCCCGGGTAGCGGGAGTCCCGATACGCAGTATTTT
TRBV11-2	TRBD2	.	TRBJ2-7	14	CASSSAGAGGEQYF	TGTGCCAGCAGCTCCGCGGGAGCCGGGGGCGAGCAGTACTTC
TRBV28	.	once	TRBJ1-1	14	CASTNGSPGTVAFF	TGTGCCAGCACTAATGGGAGTCCCGGAACGGTAGCTTTCTTT
TRBV28	TRBD2	.	TRBJ2-1	18	CASSPSGTSGISYNEQFF	TGTGCCAGCAGTCCGTCTGGGACTAGCGGGATCTCCTACAATGAGCAGTTCTTC
TRBV2	.	.	TRBJ2-1	13	CASSEVTYNEQFF	TGTGCCAGCAGTGAGGTCACCTACAATGAGCAGTTCTTC
TRBV15	TRBD2	.	TRBJ2-1	16	CAARTSGRGLVYEQFF	TGTGCCGCCCGGACTAGCGGGAGGGGTCTGGTCTATGAGCAGTTCTTC
TRBV5-6	.	few	TRBJ2-5	16	CASSLPSANNQETQYF	TGTGCCAGCAGCCTTCCTAGCGCGAATAACCAAGAGACCCAGTACTTC
TRBV30	.	.	TRBJ2-5	15	CAWSVLGGRWETQYF	TGTGCCTGGAGTGTACTCGGAGGGAGGTGGGAGACCCAGTACTTC
TRBV5-1	TRBD2	.	TRBJ2-3	15	CASSLRTAGGHTQYF	TGCGCCAGCAGCTTGCGGACGGCGGGAGGGCATACGCAGTATTTT
TRBV30	.	.	TRBJ2-7	13	CAGSGATPYEQYF	TGTGCCGGGTCGGGGGCTACACCCTACGAGCAGTACTTC
TRBV5-1	.	.	TRBJ1-5	10	CASTREPQHF	TGCGCCAGCACCAGGGAGCCCCAGCATTTT
TRBV10-3	.	.	TRBJ1-5	17	CAISVDGLSTGNQPQHF	TGTGCTATCAGTGTTGACGGCCTGAGTACGGGCAATCAGCCCCAGCATTTT